The 7 T cell receptor beta chains below come from one sample, sequenced in a study of cytomegalovirus exposure and HLA in healthy donors (dated 2017 in TCRdb). The library was produced with the immunoSEQ multiplex PCR assay. For the multiplex PCR, a mixture combining 60 forward primers for TCR Vbeta segments and 13 reverse primers for TCR Jbeta segments was used. TCRdb provides this immuneACCESS table in a form limited to in-frame rearrangements. Some clones are lacking; in checked studies, under half of them reflect an unresolved V gene, and why the rest are absent is not known. The sample table shows more than 150,000 clones, and roughly 74% are seen once. Clones ranked in the top ten supply around 8.3% of the sample. The material sequenced was PBMCs. Source of these receptors: a woman in her 40s in good health and CMV-seropositive.

The V gene is TRBV11-2, the J gene TRBJ2-3, with D possibly matching TRBD1 (5 bases). Germline CDR1 reads SGHAT; CDR2 reads FQNNGV. CDR3 length equals 16 residues. V gave up 0 bases and J gave up 0 bases, with 10 bases separating them. The CDR3: CASSLDAGSSTDTQYF. DNA of the CDR3: TGTGCCAGCAGCTTAGATGCAGGGTCTAGCACAGATACGCAGTATTTT.

This clone was detected once. The chain links TRBV28 to TRBJ2-5, with 10 bases lining up with TRBD1. Germline CDR1 reads MDHEN; CDR2 reads SYDVKM. The CDR3 has 15 residues. Trimming removed 7 bases from V and 5 bases from J; junction bases left unmatched: 10. The CDR3 DNA sequence: TGTGCCAGCACCCGGGACAGGGGTCGGTGGGAGACCCAGTACTTC. It is translated as CASTRDRGRWETQYF. Based on the CDR3 plus reference TRBV28 and TRBJ2-5, the full variable domain is DVKVTQSSRYLVKRTGEKVFLECVQDMDHENMFWYRQDPGLGLRLIYFSYDVKMKEKGDIPEGYSVSREKKERFSLILESASTNQTSMYLCASTRDRGRWETQYFGPGTRLLVL.

Only a few counts were recorded for this clone. The rearrangement joins TRBV7-9 to TRBJ1-1; possible D gene TRBD1, 6 bases. Trimming left V 3 bases short and J 7 bases short, with 15 bases between. Germline V gives CDR1 SEHNR, CDR2 FQNEAQ (reference sequence). The CDR3 has 14 residues. For the CDR3, the DNA is TGTGCCAGCAGCTTTGTCTTACAGGGAAGTGAAGCTTTCTTT. Encoded protein: CASSFVLQGSEAFF.

V is TRBV2 and J is TRBJ1-1, with TRBD1 as a possible D gene (6 bases). The CDR3 loop spans 13 amino acids. V gave up 9 bases and J gave up 4 bases, with 15 bases separating them. Germline V lookup: CDR1 SNHLY, CDR2 FYNNEI. DNA of the CDR3: TGTGCCAGTACTGACAGGTCCTTCACTGAAGCTTTCTTT. The encoded protein is CASTDRSFTEAFF. The full variable domain, completed using reference TRBV2 and TRBJ1-1, is EPEVTQTPSHQVTQMGQEVILRCVPISNHLYFYWYRQILGQKVEFLVSFYNNEISEKSEIFDDQFSVERPDGSNFTLKIRSTKLEDSAMYFCASTDRSFTEAFFGQGTRLTVV.

CDR3 nucleotides: TGTGCCAGCAGCTACAGGGGCTTCGGGGAGCTGTTTTTT. This codes for CASSYRGFGELFF. J is TRBJ2-2 and V is TRBV6-1, with TRBD1 matching 7 bases. CDR1 and CDR2 (germline): MNHNS, SASEGT. Trimming took 6 bases from V and 7 from J; bases not matched to a gene: 5. CDR3 size: 13 residues.

The rearrangement joins TRBV5-8 to TRBJ1-5, with D tentatively TRBD1 (5 bases). The CDR3 runs 16 residues. The germline CDR1 and CDR2 sequences are SGHTS and YDEGEE. The V and J ends lost 0 bases and 0 bases respectively, with 10 bases between them. The CDR3 region is CASSLAGPHSNQPQHF. The DNA of the CDR3 is TGTGCCAGCAGCTTGGCAGGGCCTCATAGCAATCAGCCCCAGCATTTT.

V usage is TRBV5-1 and J usage is TRBJ1-2; TRBD1 matches at 8 bases. The germline CDR1 and CDR2 sequences are SGHRS and YFSETQ. This CDR3 is built from 15 residues. V dropped 4 bases and J dropped 4; count of bases not matched to a gene: 9. CDR3 nucleotide sequence: TGCGCCAGCAGCGAAAGACAGGGGACCCCCTATGGCTACACCTTC. Its translation is CASSERQGTPYGYTF.